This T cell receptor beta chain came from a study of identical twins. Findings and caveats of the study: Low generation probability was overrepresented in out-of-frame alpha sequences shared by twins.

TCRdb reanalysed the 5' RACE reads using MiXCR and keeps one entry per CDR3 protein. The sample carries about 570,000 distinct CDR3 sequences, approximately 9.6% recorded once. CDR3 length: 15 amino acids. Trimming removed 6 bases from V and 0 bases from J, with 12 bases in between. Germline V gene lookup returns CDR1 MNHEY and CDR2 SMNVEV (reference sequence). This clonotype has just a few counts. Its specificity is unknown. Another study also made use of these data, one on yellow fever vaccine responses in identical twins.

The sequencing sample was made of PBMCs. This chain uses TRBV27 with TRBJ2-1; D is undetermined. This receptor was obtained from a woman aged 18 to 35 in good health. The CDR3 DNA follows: TGTGCCAGCAGGTGGGATCCGAGCTCCTACAATGAGCAGTTCTTC. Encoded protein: CASRWDPSSYNEQFF.